Below are 24 T cell receptor beta chains sequenced from a single sample in a study of shared clonotypes between healthy human individuals. Libraries were prepared by immunoSEQ multiplex PCR; TCRdb keeps only in-frame clonotypes and omits some of them. In the table there are around 2.5 million clones, 90% to 95% of which are singletons. Material for sequencing was naive CD4+ T cells from PBMCs. Subset defined: CD45RA+ positively selected. The source is a man aged 18 to 29 in good health. Some clones in this sample may be carry-over from other donors' samples.

This chain links TRBV9 with TRBJ1-1; no firm D call. Trimming removed 3 bases at V and 11 bases at J, with 11 bases between. This CDR3 has 11 residues. Germline loops: CDR1 SGDLS, CDR2 YYNGEE. CDR3 DNA: TGTGCCAGCAGCGACCCCGGGGAGGCTTTCTTT. Protein sequence: CASSDPGEAFF.

The chain has TRBV7-9 and TRBJ2-1, with 7 bases matching TRBD2. The V gene end was trimmed by 1 base and the J gene end by 3 bases; junction bases not matched to a gene: 9. The CDR3 sequence is 17 residues long. Germline V lookup: CDR1 SEHNR, CDR2 FQNEAQ (reference sequence). CDR3 DNA: TGTGCCAGCAGCTTAGGAATGGGGCGGGAGATCTACAATGAGCAGTTCTTC. Amino acids: CASSLGMGREIYNEQFF.

The chain is built from TRBV7-9 and TRBJ2-3; 8 bases are a match to TRBD2. The CDR3 spans 16 residues. J lost 4 bases, V lost 1 base, and 7 bases had no gene match. Germline CDR1 SEHNR, CDR2 FQNEAQ (reference sequence). The CDR3 here is CASSLEGSGTSDTQYF. CDR3 DNA sequence: TGTGCCAGCAGCTTAGAGGGTAGCGGGACGTCAGATACGCAGTATTTT.

The CDR3, as DNA: TGCGCCAGCAGCTTCTTCCTGGACACCCGCACAGATACGCAGTATTTT. This translates into CASSFFLDTRTDTQYF. The gene calls are TRBV5-1 and TRBJ2-3; perhaps TRBD1 as D (5 bases). Germline lookup yields CDR1 SGHRS and CDR2 YFSETQ. The V gene lost 2 bases and the J gene lost 1 base, with 14 bases spanning the gap. The CDR3 runs to 16 residues.

CDR3 region: CASSPRTGWDEQYF. The CDR3 nucleotides are TGTGCCAGCAGCCCACGGACAGGGTGGGACGAGCAGTACTTC. The chain couples TRBV11-2 to TRBJ2-7, with 8 bases that match TRBD1. Germline CDR1 SGHAT, CDR2 FQNNGV. V shed 5 bases and J 5 bases; nucleotides not matched to a gene: 8. This CDR3 is built from 14 residues.

J is TRBJ1-2 and V is TRBV2, with a possible D match to TRBD1 (5 bases). CDR3 length: 12 amino acids. Germline V CDR1 and CDR2: SNHLY, FYNNEI. V lost 8 bases and J lost 5, with 12 bases in between. CDR3 amino acids: CASQQVTYGYTF. Here the CDR3 DNA reads TGTGCCAGCCAACAGGTTACGTATGGCTACACCTTC.

The chain recombines TRBV11-2 with TRBJ2-3; 8 positions agree with TRBD2. The CDR3 runs 16 residues. Germline trimming cut 4 bases from V and 5 bases from J; bases unmatched to any gene: 11. Germline V gene sequence: CDR1 SGHAT, CDR2 FQNNGV. CDR3: CASSSHGASGLDTQYF. For the CDR3, the DNA is TGTGCCAGCAGCTCCCACGGCGCTAGCGGGCTAGATACGCAGTATTTT.

The CDR3 coding sequence is TGCGCCAGCAGCCCTTGGGGGGCCCTTGGTCAGCCCCAGCATTTT. This sequence encodes CASSPWGALGQPQHF. The chain has TRBV4-1 and TRBJ1-5; weak D call: TRBD1 (6 bases). With 4 bases removed from V and 6 bases from J, the gap between germline ends came to 16 bases. The CDR3 sequence is 15 residues long. CDR1 is MGHRA, CDR2 YSYEKL, per germline.

The rearrangement uses TRBV5-1 and TRBJ2-7, with unresolved D. The CDR3 runs to 11 residues. The germline CDR1 and CDR2 sequences are SGHRS and YFSETQ. Trimming took 4 bases from V and 7 from J, leaving 9 bases between them. CDR3 sequence (DNA): TGCGCCAGCAGCGCAGACACGGAGCAGTACTTC. It is translated as CASSADTEQYF. The full variable domain, in which reference TRBV5-1 and TRBJ2-7 provide the parts outside the CDR3, is KAGVTQTPRYLIKTRGQQVTLSCSPISGHRSVSWYQQTPGQGLQFLFEYFSETQRNKGNFPGRFSGRQFSNSRSEMNVSTLELGDSALYLCASSADTEQYFGPGTRLTVT.

The V and J genes are TRBV4-1 and TRBJ2-7, with 12 bases aligning to TRBD2. Trimming removed 4 bases from V and 3 bases from J; junction bases left unmatched: 4. Germline V gene lookup returns CDR1 MGHRA and CDR2 YSYEKL. The CDR3 length is 15 residues. The CDR3 region is CASSLSLAGGYEQYF. For the CDR3, the DNA is TGCGCCAGCAGCCTCTCACTAGCGGGGGGCTACGAGCAGTACTTC.

The V call is TRBV2, the J call TRBJ1-5; 10 bases fit TRBD1. Germline CDR1 SNHLY, CDR2 FYNNEI. The CDR3 has 13 residues. The V and J ends lost 10 bases and 5 bases, in that order; junction bases with no gene match: 5. The CDR3 nucleotides are TGTGCCACACGGGACAGGGGAGATCAGCCCCAGCATTTT. This encodes CATRDRGDQPQHF. The variable domain in full, with the rest retrieved from reference TRBV2 and TRBJ1-5, is EPEVTQTPSHQVTQMGQEVILRCVPISNHLYFYWYRQILGQKVEFLVSFYNNEISEKSEIFDDQFSVERPDGSNFTLKIRSTKLEDSAMYFCATRDRGDQPQHFGDGTRLSIL.

The gene calls are TRBV2 and TRBJ2-7, with 13 bases that match TRBD2. CDR1 is SNHLY, CDR2 FYNNEI, per germline. The V segment lost 6 bases and the J segment 2 bases; nucleotides outside the gene matches: 4. This CDR3 region has 15 residues. CDR3 sequence reads: CASSGTSGIPYEQYF. CDR3 sequence (DNA): TGTGCCAGCAGCGGGACTAGCGGGATCCCCTACGAGCAGTACTTC.

The rearrangement joins TRBV6-5 to TRBJ2-3; D could derive from TRBD1 or TRBD2 (6 bases each). Deletions cut 7 bases from V and 3 bases from J, with 14 bases between. CDR1 and CDR2 from the germline V gene are MNHEY and SVGAGI. The CDR3 runs to 14 residues. In nucleotides, the CDR3 is TGTGCCAGCAAAAGGGGGGTGGGGACAGATACGCAGTATTTT. Protein: CASKRGVGTDTQYF.

The rearrangement uses TRBV7-9 and TRBJ2-1; D is ambiguous. CDR3 size: 15 residues. CDR1 is SEHNR and CDR2 is FQNEAQ in the germline V gene (reference sequence). V dropped 5 bases and J dropped 6 bases, with 17 bases sitting between them. CDR3 bases: TGTGCCAGCAGCACCGTGATGTGGGGATCCAATGAGCAGTTCTTC. It is translated as CASSTVMWGSNEQFF.

V and J are TRBV7-3 and TRBJ2-1, with D possibly being TRBD2 (5 bases). This CDR3 region has 16 residues. V lost 0 bases, J lost 5 bases, and 14 bases lay in between. Germline V lookup: CDR1 SGHTA, CDR2 FQGTGA. The CDR3 reads CASSLTFGGRDNEQFF. The CDR3 DNA sequence: TGTGCCAGCAGCTTAACGTTCGGCGGGCGTGACAATGAGCAGTTCTTC.

The chain employs TRBV5-6 and TRBJ2-5; 9 nucleotides agree with TRBD2. Trimming took 0 bases from V and 1 from J; bases not matched to a gene: 1. This CDR3 has 15 amino acids. CDR1 and CDR2 from the germline V gene are SGHDT and YYEEEE. Here the CDR3 reads CASSLGLAVQETQYF. The CDR3 DNA sequence: TGTGCCAGCAGCTTGGGACTAGCGGTCCAAGAGACCCAGTACTTC.

The rearrangement uses TRBV9 and TRBJ1-2; no definite D call. CDR3 size: 15 residues. Trimming shortened V by 0 bases and J by 5 bases, and 14 bases separated the two germline ends. Germline values: CDR1 SGDLS, CDR2 YYNGEE. CDR3 residues: CASSVGYGLTYGYTF. In DNA, the CDR3 is TGTGCCAGCAGCGTAGGGTATGGACTGACGTATGGCTACACCTTC.

The chain combines TRBV7-3 with TRBJ2-1; D may be TRBD1 or TRBD2 (5 bases each). Per germline, CDR1 SGHTA and CDR2 FQGTGA. The V gene lost 3 bases and the J gene lost 7 bases, with 16 bases spanning the gap. This CDR3 has 15 residues. CDR3 sequence (DNA): TGTGCCAGCAGCTTGAAGGGGACGGTTTTAAATGAGCAGTTCTTC. Residues: CASSLKGTVLNEQFF.

This chain joins TRBV5-1 and TRBJ2-3; D is unclear. The germline CDR1 and CDR2 sequences are SGHRS and YFSETQ. CDR3 size: 13 residues. Trimming left V 4 bases short and J 2 bases short, with 8 bases between. As DNA, the CDR3 is TGCGCCAGCAGCGTGATCTACACAGATACGCAGTATTTT. This translates into CASSVIYTDTQYF. The full variable domain, completed using reference TRBV5-1 and TRBJ2-3, is KAGVTQTPRYLIKTRGQQVTLSCSPISGHRSVSWYQQTPGQGLQFLFEYFSETQRNKGNFPGRFSGRQFSNSRSEMNVSTLELGDSALYLCASSVIYTDTQYFGPGTRLTVL.

V is TRBV7-2 and J is TRBJ2-7; D is possibly TRBD1 (5 bases). CDR3 length: 16 amino acids. Germline loops: CDR1 SGHTA, CDR2 FQGNSA. V lost 1 base and J lost 0, with 13 bases in between. The CDR3 DNA reads TGTGCCAGCAGCTTAGGAATCAGGGTAGCCTCCTACGAGCAGTACTTC. Amino acid sequence: CASSLGIRVASYEQYF.

The chain has TRBV5-1 and TRBJ2-7; TRBD2 matches at 10 bases. The CDR3 length is 15 residues. V lost 0 bases to trimming and J lost 5 bases; unmatched junction nucleotides: 5. The V gene's germline CDR1 is SGHRS and CDR2 YFSETQ. In nucleotides, the CDR3 is TGCGCCAGCAGCTTGGTAGCTAGCGGGAGCCACGAGCAGTACTTC. The encoded protein is CASSLVASGSHEQYF.

The CDR3 coding sequence is TGTGCCAGCAGCAAAATATGGAGGGATGAGCAGTTCTTC. The encoded protein is CASSKIWRDEQFF. This sequence joins TRBV21-1 and TRBJ2-1; TRBD2, as called in the table, went unchecked against the DNA. TRBV21-1 is recorded as a pseudogene. The CDR3 has 13 residues.

The V and J genes are TRBV7-8 and TRBJ2-1; tentatively, D is TRBD2 (6 bases). Trimming left V 6 bases short and J 3 bases short, with 12 bases between. Germline V gene data show CDR1 as SGHVS and CDR2 as FQNEAQ. This CDR3 is built from 14 residues. The CDR3 reads CASSPLGGYNEQFF. In nucleotides, the CDR3 is TGTGCCAGCAGTCCCCTCGGGGGCTACAATGAGCAGTTCTTC.

To note about this clone: Other nucleotide sequences from this sample produce the same CDR3. This sequence joins TRBV19 and TRBJ1-3; D uncertain. CDR1 is LNHDA, CDR2 SQIVND, per germline (reference sequence). The CDR3 has 13 residues. V shed 3 bases and J shed 0 bases, with 3 bases lying between them. CDR3 DNA sequence: TGTGCCAGTAGTATCAGCTCTGGAAACACCATATATTTT. This translates into CASSISSGNTIYF.